This TCR beta chain is from a study of blood T cell repertoires in COVID-19. Study in general: Researchers got acute and convalescent COVID-19 samples from the United States, Italy and Spain. Sources were T cells, B-cell-depleted T cells, or PBMCs; the material itself was cDNA or gDNA.

This table comes from immunoSEQ multiplex PCR, and its TCRdb copy is limited to in-frame clones, with some not included. The sample holds 240,000 or so clones, around 86% seen once. V dropped 4 bases and J dropped 6; count of bases not matched to a gene: 7. This CDR3 region has 15 residues. Per germline, CDR1 MNHNY and CDR2 SVGAGI (reference sequence). The clonotype comes from a woman aged 55-69 years with active or convalescent COVID-19. This rearrangement joins TRBV6-6 to TRBJ2-1; TRBD1 aligns across 9 bases. Source material: peripheral blood. This chain's CDR3 is CASSWGQGIGNEQFF. The CDR3 DNA is TGTGCCAGCAGTTGGGGACAGGGAATAGGCAATGAGCAGTTCTTC.